This T cell receptor (beta chain) was identified in a study of Graves' ophthalmopathy and Graves' hyperthyroidism. RNA transcripts yielded amplified TCR beta CDR3 regions. The library came from an HTBI-primed first-round RT-PCR and a second-round multiplex PCR. TCRdb called the multiplex PCR reads again in MiXCR, with one record for every CDR3 protein. The sample includes some 400,000 distinct CDR3 sequences, about a sixth of them seen just once. Germline CDR1 is MNHEY and CDR2 is SVGAGI. The V and J ends lost 0 bases and 5 bases respectively, with 13 bases between them. The CDR3 extends over 16 amino acids. The sample holds many counts of this clonotype.

The rearrangement uses TRBV6-5 and TRBJ2-2; D is perhaps TRBD1 or TRBD2 (5 bases each). Sequencing input: peripheral blood. The TCR sequence derives from a young woman with Graves' ophthalmopathy. CDR3 sequence reads: CASSYSGTGRTGELFF. In DNA, the CDR3 is TGTGCCAGCAGTTACTCGGGGACGGGAAGGACCGGGGAGCTGTTTTTT.